A selection of T cell receptor beta chains follows, all from one sample in a study of blood T cell repertoires in COVID-19. Produced via immunoSEQ multiplex PCR; TCRdb's table is partial and in-frame only. The sample has approximately 150,000 clones; roughly 84% are singletons. The source material was peripheral blood. These receptors came from a man between 65 and 85 years old with active or convalescent COVID-19. Each CDR3 is given without its conserved first and last residue. D genes are given only for firm matches.

TRBD1 TRBV28 ASSQKPGQGAGELF
TRBD2 TRBV3-1/TRBV3-2 ASRGGSRTQY
TRBD1 TRBV2 ASSEQGGPAF
. TRBV3-1/TRBV3-2 ASSQDPVGRRTDTQY
. TRBV7-9 ASSHREGTSYEQY
TRBD1 TRBV2 ASITGTGIGNEQF
. TRBV6-5 ASSSWGTSTDTQY
TRBD2 TRBV6-2/TRBV6-3 ASSLRGGSTGELF
. TRBV11-2 ASSLGQGLAGELF
TRBD2 TRBV28 ASSLGTSSEQY
. TRBV6-2/TRBV6-3 ASSYAGRHNRGLGNTEAF
TRBD1 TRBV5-4 ASSSAYPGQGDWNEQF
TRBD1 TRBV9 ASSRGQGQNTEAF
TRBD1 TRBV15 ATTPGQGASNQPQH
. TRBV6-5 ASRDRQALNTEAF
TRBD1 TRBV5-1 ASSLSPGTGTEAF
TRBD2 TRBV29-1 SVGIASGGETQY
TRBD1 TRBV2 ASSEPPGQGNGYT
. TRBV5-1 ASSSHGGEDIQY
. TRBV7-2 ASSLVSTGFYNEQF
TRBD1 TRBV18 ASPYRGNEKLF
TRBD1 TRBV5-1 ASSLGQGNFEAF
TRBD1 TRBV18 ASSLGQGMNTEAF
TRBD1 TRBV28 ASSRLDRAEGYT
. TRBV30 AWGGQRGTEAF
. TRBV29-1 SVEGASGPDTQY
. TRBV7-2 ASSFTPQGEAF
TRBD1 TRBV2 ASTQGVRTEAF